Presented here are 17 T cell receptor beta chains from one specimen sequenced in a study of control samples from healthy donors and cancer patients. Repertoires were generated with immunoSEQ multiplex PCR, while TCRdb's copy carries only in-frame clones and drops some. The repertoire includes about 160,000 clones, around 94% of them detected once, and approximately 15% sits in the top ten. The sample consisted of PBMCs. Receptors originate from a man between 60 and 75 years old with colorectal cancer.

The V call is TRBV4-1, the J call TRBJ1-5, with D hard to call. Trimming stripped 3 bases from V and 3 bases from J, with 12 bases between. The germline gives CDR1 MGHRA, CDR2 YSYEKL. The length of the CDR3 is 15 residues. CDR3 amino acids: CASSHPKGDNQPQHF. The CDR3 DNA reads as TGCGCCAGCAGCCACCCTAAGGGTGACAATCAGCCCCAGCATTTT.

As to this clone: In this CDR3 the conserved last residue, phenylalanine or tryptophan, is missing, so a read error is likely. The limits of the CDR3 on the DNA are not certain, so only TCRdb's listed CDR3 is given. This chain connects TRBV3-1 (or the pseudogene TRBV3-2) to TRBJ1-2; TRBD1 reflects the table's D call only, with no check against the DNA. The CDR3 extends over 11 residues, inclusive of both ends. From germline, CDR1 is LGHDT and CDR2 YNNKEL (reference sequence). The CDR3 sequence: CASSQPGQWII.

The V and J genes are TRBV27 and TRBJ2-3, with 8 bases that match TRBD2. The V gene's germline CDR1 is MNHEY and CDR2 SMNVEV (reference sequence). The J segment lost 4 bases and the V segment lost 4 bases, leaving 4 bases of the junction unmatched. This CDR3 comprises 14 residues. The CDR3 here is CASSSRAGADTQYF. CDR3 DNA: TGTGCCAGCAGTTCCCGAGCGGGGGCAGATACGCAGTATTTT.

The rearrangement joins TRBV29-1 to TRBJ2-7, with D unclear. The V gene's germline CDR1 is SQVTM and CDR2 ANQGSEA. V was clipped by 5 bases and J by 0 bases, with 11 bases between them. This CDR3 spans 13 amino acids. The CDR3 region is CSVLATASYEQYF. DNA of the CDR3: TGCAGCGTTCTGGCGACGGCCTCCTACGAGCAGTACTTC.

CDR3 residues: CASRLGTDTQYF. In DNA form, the CDR3 reads TGTGCCAGCAGACTAGGCACAGATACGCAGTATTTT. The chain employs TRBV27 and TRBJ2-3; D may be TRBD2 (5 bases). The germline V and J ends were trimmed by 6 bases and 1 base, with 5 bases remaining between them. The CDR3 has 12 residues. Germline V CDR1 and CDR2: MNHEY, SMNVEV (reference sequence).

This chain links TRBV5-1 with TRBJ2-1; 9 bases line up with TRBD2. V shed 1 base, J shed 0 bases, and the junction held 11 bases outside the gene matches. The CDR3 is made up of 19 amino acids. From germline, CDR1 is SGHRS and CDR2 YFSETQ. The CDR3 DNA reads TGCGCCAGCAGCTTGCGTACGCTAGCGGGGTTTAGCTCCTACAATGAGCAGTTCTTC. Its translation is CASSLRTLAGFSSYNEQFF.

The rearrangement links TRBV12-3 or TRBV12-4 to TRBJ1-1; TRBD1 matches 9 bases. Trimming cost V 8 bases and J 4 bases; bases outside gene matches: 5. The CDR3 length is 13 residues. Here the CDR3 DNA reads TGTGCCAGCCAGACAGGGGGGAGCACTGAAGCTTTCTTT. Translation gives CASQTGGSTEAFF.

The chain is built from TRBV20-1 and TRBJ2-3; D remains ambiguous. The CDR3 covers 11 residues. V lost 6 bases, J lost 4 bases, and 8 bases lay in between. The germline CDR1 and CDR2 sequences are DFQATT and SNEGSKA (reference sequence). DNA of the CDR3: TGCAGTGCAAAGATTTCAGATACGCAGTATTTT. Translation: CSAKISDTQYF.

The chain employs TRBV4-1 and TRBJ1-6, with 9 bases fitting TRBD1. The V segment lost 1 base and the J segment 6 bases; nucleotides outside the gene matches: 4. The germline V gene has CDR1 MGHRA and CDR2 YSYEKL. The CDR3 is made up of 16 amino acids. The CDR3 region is CASSQAMGQGNSPLHF. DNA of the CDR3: TGCGCCAGCAGCCAAGCGATGGGACAGGGTAATTCACCCCTCCACTTT.

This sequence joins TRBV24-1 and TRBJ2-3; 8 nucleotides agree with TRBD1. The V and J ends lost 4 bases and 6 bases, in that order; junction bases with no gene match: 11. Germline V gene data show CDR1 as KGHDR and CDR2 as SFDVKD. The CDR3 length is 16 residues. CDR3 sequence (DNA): TGTGCCACCAGTGACCCAAATTGGACAGGGCTGGATACGCAGTATTTT. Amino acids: CATSDPNWTGLDTQYF.

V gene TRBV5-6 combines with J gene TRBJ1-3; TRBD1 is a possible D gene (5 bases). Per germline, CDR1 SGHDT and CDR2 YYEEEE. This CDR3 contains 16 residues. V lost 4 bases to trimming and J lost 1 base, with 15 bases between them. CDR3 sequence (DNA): TGTGCCAGCAGCATCAGATCCGGGACTTCTGGAAACACCATATATTTT. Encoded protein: CASSIRSGTSGNTIYF.

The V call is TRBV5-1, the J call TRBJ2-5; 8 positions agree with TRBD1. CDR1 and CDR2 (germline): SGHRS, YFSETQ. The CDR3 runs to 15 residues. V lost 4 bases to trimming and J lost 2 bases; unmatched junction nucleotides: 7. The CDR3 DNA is TGCGCCAGCAGCGAACGGACAGGGCCGCAAGAGACCCAGTACTTC. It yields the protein CASSERTGPQETQYF.

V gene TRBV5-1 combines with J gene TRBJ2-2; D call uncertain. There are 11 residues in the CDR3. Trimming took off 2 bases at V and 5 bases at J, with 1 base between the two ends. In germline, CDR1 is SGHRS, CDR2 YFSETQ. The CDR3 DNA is TGCGCCAGCAGCTTTACCGGGGAGCTGTTTTTT. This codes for CASSFTGELFF.

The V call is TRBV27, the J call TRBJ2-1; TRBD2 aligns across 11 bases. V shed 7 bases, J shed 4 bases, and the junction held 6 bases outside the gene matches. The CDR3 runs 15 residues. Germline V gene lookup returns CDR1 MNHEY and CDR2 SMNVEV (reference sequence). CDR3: CASMSGLAGYNEQFF. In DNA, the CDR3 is TGTGCCAGCATGTCAGGACTAGCGGGTTACAATGAGCAGTTCTTC.

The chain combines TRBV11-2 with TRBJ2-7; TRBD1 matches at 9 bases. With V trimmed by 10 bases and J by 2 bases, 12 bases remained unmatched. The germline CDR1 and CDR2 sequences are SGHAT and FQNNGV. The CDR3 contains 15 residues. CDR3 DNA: TGTGCCACCAAGAGTTACAGGGGGCGCCCCTACGAGCAGTACTTC. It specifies CATKSYRGRPYEQYF.

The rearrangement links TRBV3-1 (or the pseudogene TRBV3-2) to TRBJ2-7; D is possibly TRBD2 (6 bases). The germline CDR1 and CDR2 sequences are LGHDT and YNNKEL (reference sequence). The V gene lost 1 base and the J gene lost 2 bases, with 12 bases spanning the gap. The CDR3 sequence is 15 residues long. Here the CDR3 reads CASSQGGVSTYEQYF. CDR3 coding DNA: TGTGCCAGCAGCCAAGGGGGGGTCTCCACCTACGAGCAGTACTTC.

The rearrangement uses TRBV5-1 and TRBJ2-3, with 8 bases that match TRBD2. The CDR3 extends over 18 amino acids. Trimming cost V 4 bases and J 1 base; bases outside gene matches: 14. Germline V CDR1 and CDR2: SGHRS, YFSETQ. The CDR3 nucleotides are TGCGCCAGCAGCACCGGGACTAGGGGTTTTGGGGGCACAGATACGCAGTATTTT. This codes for CASSTGTRGFGGTDTQYF.